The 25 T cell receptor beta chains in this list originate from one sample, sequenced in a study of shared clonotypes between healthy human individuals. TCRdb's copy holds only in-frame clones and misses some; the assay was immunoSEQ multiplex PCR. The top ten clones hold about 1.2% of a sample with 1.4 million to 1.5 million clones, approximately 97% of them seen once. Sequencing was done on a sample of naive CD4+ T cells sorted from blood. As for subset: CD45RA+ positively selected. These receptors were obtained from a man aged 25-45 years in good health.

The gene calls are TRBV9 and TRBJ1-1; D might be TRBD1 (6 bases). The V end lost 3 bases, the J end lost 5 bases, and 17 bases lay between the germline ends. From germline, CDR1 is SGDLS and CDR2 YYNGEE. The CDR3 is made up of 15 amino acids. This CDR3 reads CASSARAGVWTEAFF. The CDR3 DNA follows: TGTGCCAGCAGCGCTCGGGCAGGGGTTTGGACTGAAGCTTTCTTT. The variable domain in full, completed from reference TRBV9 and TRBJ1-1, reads DSGVTQTPKHLITATGQRVTLRCSPRSGDLSVYWYQQSLDQGLQFLIQYYNGEERAKGNILERFSAQQFPDLHSELNLSSLELGDSALYFCASSARAGVWTEAFFGQGTRLTVV.

This CDR3 reads CASSFPSTGELFF. CDR3 bases: TGCGCCAGCAGCTTCCCCTCCACCGGGGAGCTGTTTTTT. The chain is built from TRBV5-1 and TRBJ2-2, with D uncertain. Deletions cut 2 bases from V and 4 bases from J, with 6 bases between. The CDR3 length is 13 residues. Per germline, CDR1 SGHRS and CDR2 YFSETQ.

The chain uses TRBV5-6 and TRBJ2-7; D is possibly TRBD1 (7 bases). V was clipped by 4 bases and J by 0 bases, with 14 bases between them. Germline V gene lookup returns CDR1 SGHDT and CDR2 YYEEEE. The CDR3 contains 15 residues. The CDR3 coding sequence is TGTGCCAGCAGCCCAGGGGGACTCGACTCCTACGAGCAGTACTTC. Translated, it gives CASSPGGLDSYEQYF.

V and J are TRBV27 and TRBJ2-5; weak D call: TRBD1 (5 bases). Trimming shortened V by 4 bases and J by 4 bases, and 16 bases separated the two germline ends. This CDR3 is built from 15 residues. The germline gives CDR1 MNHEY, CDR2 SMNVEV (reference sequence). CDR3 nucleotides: TGTGCCAGCAGTTCCCTAACTGACAGCTTAGAGACCCAGTACTTC. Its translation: CASSSLTDSLETQYF.

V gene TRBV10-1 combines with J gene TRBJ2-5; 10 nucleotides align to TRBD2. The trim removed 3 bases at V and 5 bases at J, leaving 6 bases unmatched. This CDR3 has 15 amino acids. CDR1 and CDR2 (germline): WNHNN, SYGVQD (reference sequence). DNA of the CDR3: TGCGCCAGCAGTGAATCTAGCGGGAGAGGGGAGACCCAGTACTTC. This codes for CASSESSGRGETQYF.

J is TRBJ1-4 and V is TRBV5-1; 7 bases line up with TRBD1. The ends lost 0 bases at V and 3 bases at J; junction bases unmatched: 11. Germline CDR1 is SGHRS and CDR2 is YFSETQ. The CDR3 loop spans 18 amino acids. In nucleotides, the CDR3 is TGCGCCAGCAGCTTGGCCGAGAGACAGGGTTTTGCTAATGAAAAACTGTTTTTT. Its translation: CASSLAERQGFANEKLFF.

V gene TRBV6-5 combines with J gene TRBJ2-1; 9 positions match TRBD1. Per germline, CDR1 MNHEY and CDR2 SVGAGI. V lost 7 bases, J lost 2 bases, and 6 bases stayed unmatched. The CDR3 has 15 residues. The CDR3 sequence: CASTEQGAAYNEQFF. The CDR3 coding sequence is TGTGCCAGCACCGAACAGGGGGCGGCCTACAATGAGCAGTTCTTC.

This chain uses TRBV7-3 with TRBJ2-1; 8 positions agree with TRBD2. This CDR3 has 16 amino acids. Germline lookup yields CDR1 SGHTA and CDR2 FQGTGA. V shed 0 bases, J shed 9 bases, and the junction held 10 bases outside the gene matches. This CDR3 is CASSLTASTGGGEQFF. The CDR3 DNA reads TGTGCCAGCAGCTTAACCGCCTCTACGGGAGGGGGTGAGCAGTTCTTC.

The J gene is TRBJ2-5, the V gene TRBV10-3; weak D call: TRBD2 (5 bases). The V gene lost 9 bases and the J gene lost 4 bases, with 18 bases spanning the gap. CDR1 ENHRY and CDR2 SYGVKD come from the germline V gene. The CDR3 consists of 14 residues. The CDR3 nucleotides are TGTGCCATTAAAACTGAAGTCCGGGGAGAGACCCAGTACTTC. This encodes CAIKTEVRGETQYF.

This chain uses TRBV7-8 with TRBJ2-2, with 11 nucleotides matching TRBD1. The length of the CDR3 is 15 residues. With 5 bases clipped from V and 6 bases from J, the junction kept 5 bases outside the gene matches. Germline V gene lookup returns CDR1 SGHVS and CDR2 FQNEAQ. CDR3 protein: CASSPDRGRPGELFF. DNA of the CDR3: TGTGCCAGCAGCCCGGACAGGGGGCGCCCCGGGGAGCTGTTTTTT.

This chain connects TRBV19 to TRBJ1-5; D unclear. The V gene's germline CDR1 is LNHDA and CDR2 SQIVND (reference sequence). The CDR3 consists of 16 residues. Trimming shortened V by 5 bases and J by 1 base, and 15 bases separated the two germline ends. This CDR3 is CASSRAWRVSNQPQHF. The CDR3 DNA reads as TGTGCCAGTAGTCGCGCCTGGCGGGTAAGCAATCAGCCCCAGCATTTT.

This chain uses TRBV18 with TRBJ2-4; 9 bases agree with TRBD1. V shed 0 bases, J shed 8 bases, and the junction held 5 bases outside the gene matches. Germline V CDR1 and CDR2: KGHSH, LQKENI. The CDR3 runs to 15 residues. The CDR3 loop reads CASSPPETGGDIQYF. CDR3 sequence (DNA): TGTGCCAGCTCACCACCAGAGACAGGGGGGGACATTCAGTACTTC. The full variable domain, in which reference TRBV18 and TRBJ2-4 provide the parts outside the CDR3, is NAGVMQNPRHLVRRRGQEARLRCSPMKGHSHVYWYRQLPEEGLKFMVYLQKENIIDESGMPKERFSAEFPKEGPSILRIQQVVRGDSAAYFCASSPPETGGDIQYFGAGTRLSVL.

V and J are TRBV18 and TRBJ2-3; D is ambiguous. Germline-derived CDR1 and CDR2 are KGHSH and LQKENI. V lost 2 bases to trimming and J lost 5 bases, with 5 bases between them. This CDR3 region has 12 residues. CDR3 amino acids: CASSPLVDTQYF. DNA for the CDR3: TGTGCCAGCTCACCATTGGTAGATACGCAGTATTTT.

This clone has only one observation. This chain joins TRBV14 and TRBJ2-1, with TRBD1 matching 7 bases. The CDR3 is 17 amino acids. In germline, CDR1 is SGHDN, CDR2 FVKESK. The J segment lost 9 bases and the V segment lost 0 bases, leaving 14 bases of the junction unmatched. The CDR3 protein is CASSQDRGFFHSSEQFF. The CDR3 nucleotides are TGTGCCAGCAGCCAAGACAGGGGGTTCTTTCACTCCAGTGAGCAGTTCTTC. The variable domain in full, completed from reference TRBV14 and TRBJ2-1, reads EAGVTQFPSHSVIEKGQTVTLRCDPISGHDNLYWYRRVMGKEIKFLLHFVKESKQDESGMPNNRFLAERTGGTYSTLKVQPAELEDSGVYFCASSQDRGFFHSSEQFFGPGTRLTVL.

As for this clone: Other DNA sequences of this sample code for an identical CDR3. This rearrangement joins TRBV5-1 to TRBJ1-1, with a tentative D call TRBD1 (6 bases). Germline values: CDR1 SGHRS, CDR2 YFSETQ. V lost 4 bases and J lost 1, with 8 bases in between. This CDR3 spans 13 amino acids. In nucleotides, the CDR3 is TGCGCCAGCAGCCCACAGGGGAACACTGAAGCTTTCTTT. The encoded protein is CASSPQGNTEAFF. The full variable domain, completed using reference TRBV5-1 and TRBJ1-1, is KAGVTQTPRYLIKTRGQQVTLSCSPISGHRSVSWYQQTPGQGLQFLFEYFSETQRNKGNFPGRFSGRQFSNSRSEMNVSTLELGDSALYLCASSPQGNTEAFFGQGTRLTVV.

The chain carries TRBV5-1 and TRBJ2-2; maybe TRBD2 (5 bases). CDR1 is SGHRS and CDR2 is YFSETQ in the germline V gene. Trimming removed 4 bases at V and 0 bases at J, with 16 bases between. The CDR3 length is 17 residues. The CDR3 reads CASSPQGRPSNTGELFF. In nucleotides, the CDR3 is TGCGCCAGCAGCCCTCAAGGGAGACCTTCGAACACCGGGGAGCTGTTTTTT.

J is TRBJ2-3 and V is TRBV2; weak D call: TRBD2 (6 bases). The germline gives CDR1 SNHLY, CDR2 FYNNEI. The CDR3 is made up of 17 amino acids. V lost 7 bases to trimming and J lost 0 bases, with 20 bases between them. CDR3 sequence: CASKTRRLAGSTDTQYF. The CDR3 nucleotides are TGTGCCAGCAAGACTCGCAGATTGGCGGGGAGCACAGATACGCAGTATTTT.

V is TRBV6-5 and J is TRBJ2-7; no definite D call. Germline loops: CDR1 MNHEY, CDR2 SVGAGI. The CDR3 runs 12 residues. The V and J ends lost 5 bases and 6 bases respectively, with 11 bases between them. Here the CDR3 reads CASSPSLPEQYF. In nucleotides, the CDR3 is TGTGCCAGCAGTCCCTCCCTTCCCGAGCAGTACTTC.

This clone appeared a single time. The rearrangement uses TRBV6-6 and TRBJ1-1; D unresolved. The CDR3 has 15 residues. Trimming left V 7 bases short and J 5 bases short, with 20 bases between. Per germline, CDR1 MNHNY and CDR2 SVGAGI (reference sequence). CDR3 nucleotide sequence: TGTGCCAGCACCGACCAGGACGGCCTGAGGACTGAAGCTTTCTTT. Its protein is CASTDQDGLRTEAFF.

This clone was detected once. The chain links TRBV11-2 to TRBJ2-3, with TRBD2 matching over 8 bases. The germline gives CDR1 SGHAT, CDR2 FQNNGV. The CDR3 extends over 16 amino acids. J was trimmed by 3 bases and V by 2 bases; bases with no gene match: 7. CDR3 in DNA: TGTGCCAGCAGCTTACAAGCGGGGGCCCTTACAGATACGCAGTATTTT. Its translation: CASSLQAGALTDTQYF.

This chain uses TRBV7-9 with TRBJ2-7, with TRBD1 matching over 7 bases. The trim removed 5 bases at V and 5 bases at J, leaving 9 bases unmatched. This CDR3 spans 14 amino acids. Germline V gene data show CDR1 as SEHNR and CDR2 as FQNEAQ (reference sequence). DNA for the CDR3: TGTGCCAGCAGCGAGCGACAGGGTGCCCACGAGCAGTACTTC. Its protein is CASSERQGAHEQYF.

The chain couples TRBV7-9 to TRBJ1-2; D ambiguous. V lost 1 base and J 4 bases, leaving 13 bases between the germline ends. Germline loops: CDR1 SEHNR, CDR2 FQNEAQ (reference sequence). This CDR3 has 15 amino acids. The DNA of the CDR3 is TGTGCCAGCAGCTTAGGCAGCCAGACCTCCTATGGCTACACCTTC. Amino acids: CASSLGSQTSYGYTF.

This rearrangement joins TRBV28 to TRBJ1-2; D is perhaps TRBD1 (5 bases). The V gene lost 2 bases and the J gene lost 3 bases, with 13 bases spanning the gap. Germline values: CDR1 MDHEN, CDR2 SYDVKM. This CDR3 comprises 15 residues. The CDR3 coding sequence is TGTGCCAGCAGTTTAGTAGGGGCGTCTGACTATGGCTACACCTTC. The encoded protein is CASSLVGASDYGYTF.

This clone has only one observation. The CDR3 loop reads CASSEALISGANVLTF. CDR3 sequence (DNA): TGTGCCAGCAGTGAAGCCCTCATCTCTGGGGCCAACGTCCTGACTTTC. The chain combines TRBV6-1 with TRBJ2-6, with D unresolved. CDR1 and CDR2 from the germline V gene are MNHNS and SASEGT. Trimming pared 0 bases from V and 0 bases from J, leaving 6 bases between. This CDR3 has 16 amino acids.

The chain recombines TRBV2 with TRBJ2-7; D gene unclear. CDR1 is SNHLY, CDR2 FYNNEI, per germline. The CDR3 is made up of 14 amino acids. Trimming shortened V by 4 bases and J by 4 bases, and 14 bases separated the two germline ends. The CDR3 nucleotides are TGTGCCAGCAGTGGTCTGCTGGGTCCGTACGAGCAGTACTTC. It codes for CASSGLLGPYEQYF.